A single sample is the source of the 25 T cell receptor beta chains below, sequenced in a study of OX40 agonist ivuxolimab in advanced cancers. Only in-frame clones appear in the TCRdb table, and some are missing; sequencing was by immunoSEQ multiplex PCR. The table lists approximately 100,000 clones, about 85% of them singletons, with 3.8% in the top ten. The specimen was CD4+ or CD8+ T cells sorted from blood, collected in a trial of the OX40 agonist ivuxolimab. These receptors were taken from an adult with an advanced solid tumor such as melanoma, head and neck, liver or kidney cancer.

The chain is built from TRBV7-2 and TRBJ1-2; the match to TRBD1 covers 7 bases. Germline assignment: CDR1 SGHTA and CDR2 FQGNSA. Losses at the gene ends were 4 bases for V and 6 bases for J; bases not matched to a gene: 8. The CDR3 runs 14 residues. The CDR3 nucleotides are TGTGCCAGCAGCTCCATGGGACAGAAGAATGGCTACACCTTC. Translated, it gives CASSSMGQKNGYTF.

The rearrangement links TRBV7-9 to TRBJ1-3, with D tentatively TRBD1 (5 bases). Germline V lookup: CDR1 SEHNR, CDR2 FQNEAQ (reference sequence). This CDR3 spans 14 amino acids. V lost 0 bases to trimming and J lost 8 bases, with 11 bases between them. DNA for the CDR3: TGTGCCAGCAGCTTAGCGAGCAGGGCGGACACCATATATTTT. This codes for CASSLASRADTIYF.

This clone was detected only once. This chain joins TRBV9 and TRBJ2-3, with D unclear. Trimming cost V 6 bases and J 4 bases, with 12 bases left between them. Germline lookup yields CDR1 SGDLS and CDR2 YYNGEE. This CDR3 region has 13 residues. CDR3 nucleotides: TGTGCCAGCAAAGGTGTTGAGGCAGATACGCAGTATTTT. Residues: CASKGVEADTQYF.

The chain recombines TRBV5-1 with TRBJ2-3; D gene uncertain. The ends were cut back, 1 base at V and 4 bases at J, with 7 bases in the middle. The CDR3 loop spans 13 amino acids. Germline V gene sequence: CDR1 SGHRS, CDR2 YFSETQ. The CDR3 reads CASSLPSPDTQYF. The DNA of the CDR3 is TGCGCCAGCAGCTTGCCGAGCCCAGATACGCAGTATTTT.

The chain joins TRBV6-1 to TRBJ2-3; D might be TRBD2 (6 bases). Trimming stripped 6 bases from V and 5 bases from J, with 12 bases between. The CDR3 length is 13 residues. The germline gives CDR1 MNHNS, CDR2 SASEGT. CDR3 protein: CASSPSAKDTQYF. CDR3 bases: TGTGCCAGCAGCCCTAGCGCCAAAGATACGCAGTATTTT.

The J gene is TRBJ2-2, the V gene TRBV6-1, with 7 bases aligning to TRBD1. CDR1 is MNHNS, CDR2 SASEGT, per germline. This CDR3 is 15 amino acids long. V gave up 10 bases and J gave up 0 bases; unmatched junction bases: 8. The CDR3 DNA follows: TGTGCCACTAAAAAGACAGGGTCGAACACCGGGGAGCTGTTTTTT. Translating it yields CATKKTGSNTGELFF.

V is TRBV6-5 and J is TRBJ2-7; 9 bases align to TRBD1. Germline V gene lookup returns CDR1 MNHEY and CDR2 SVGAGI. With V trimmed by 0 bases and J by 5 bases, 5 bases remained unmatched. This CDR3 has 15 residues. The CDR3: CASSYSDRGVNEQYF. The CDR3 nucleotides are TGTGCCAGCAGTTACTCCGACAGGGGGGTCAACGAGCAGTACTTC.

The CDR3: CASSLAASTEAFF. CDR3 bases: TGTGCCAGCAGCTTAGCGGCCTCCACCGAGGCTTTCTTT. The chain links TRBV11-2 to TRBJ1-1; the D is unclear. Germline V lookup: CDR1 SGHAT, CDR2 FQNNGV. The CDR3 length is 13 residues. V lost 1 base to trimming and J lost 11 bases, with 14 bases between them.

The genes are TRBV5-6 and TRBJ2-1, with no clear D. Germline CDR1 and CDR2: SGHDT and YYEEEE. This CDR3 has 18 residues. Trimming stripped 1 base from V and 7 bases from J, with 24 bases between. The CDR3 DNA is TGTGCCAGCAGCTTGCTTTTAAGATTGGGTTCAGGAAAGAATGAGCAGTTCTTC. Protein sequence: CASSLLLRLGSGKNEQFF.

The chain carries TRBV7-6 and TRBJ2-5, with unresolved D. Germline loops: CDR1 SGHVS, CDR2 FNYEAQ. The germline V and J ends were trimmed by 1 base and 11 bases, with 20 bases remaining between them. The CDR3 sequence is 15 residues long. CDR3 sequence (DNA): TGTGCCAGCAGCTTAGAACGAGACTTCAACTACCAGCAGTACTTC. Amino acid sequence: CASSLERDFNYQQYF.

On this clone itself: The germline gene is not matched at one end of the junction; a read error may be the cause. This sequence joins TRBV7-9 and TRBJ1-1, with D unresolved. Germline assignment: CDR1 SEHNR and CDR2 FQNEAQ (reference sequence). The CDR3 is 12 amino acids. CDR3 sequence: CASTLIPEADVF. The DNA of the CDR3 is TGTGCCAGCACCCTTATACCAGAAGCGGACGTCTTT.

This chain links TRBV5-4 with TRBJ2-2; the D gene is possibly TRBD2 (6 bases). Trimming left V 4 bases short and J 1 base short, with 11 bases between. Germline V lookup: CDR1 SGHNT, CDR2 YYREEE (reference sequence). The CDR3 has 15 residues. CDR3 in amino acids: CASSVGTLNTGELFF. CDR3 DNA sequence: TGTGCCAGCAGCGTTGGGACTTTGAACACCGGGGAGCTGTTTTTT.

This chain connects TRBV5-4 to TRBJ2-5; D possibly uses TRBD1 or TRBD2 (5 bases each). Trimming took off 0 bases at V and 4 bases at J, with 13 bases between the two ends. The CDR3 covers 15 residues. The germline V gene encodes CDR1 SGHNT and CDR2 YYREEE (reference sequence). The CDR3 is CASSLGRGTGETQYF. CDR3 bases: TGTGCCAGCAGCTTGGGTCGGGGAACAGGAGAGACCCAGTACTTC.

The gene calls are TRBV7-9 and TRBJ2-7; D is undetermined. Germline lookup yields CDR1 SEHNR and CDR2 FQNEAQ (reference sequence). The CDR3 is 13 residues long. V shed 0 bases and J shed 4 bases, with 7 bases lying between them. As DNA, the CDR3 is TGTGCCAGCAGCTTAGCAGGGATGTACGAGCAGTACTTC. Its protein is CASSLAGMYEQYF.

The chain uses TRBV5-1 and TRBJ1-3; D not resolved. In germline, CDR1 is SGHRS, CDR2 YFSETQ. CDR3 length equals 15 residues. Trimming pared 2 bases from V and 0 bases from J, leaving 9 bases between. CDR3 in DNA: TGCGCCAGCAGCTTACTTGGCTACTCTGGAAACACCATATATTTT. Translated: CASSLLGYSGNTIYF.

The chain is built from TRBV7-8 and TRBJ2-7, with TRBD2 matching 12 bases. Germline CDR1 is SGHVS and CDR2 is FQNEAQ. With 5 bases clipped from V and 2 bases from J, the junction kept 7 bases outside the gene matches. This CDR3 has 16 amino acids. As DNA, the CDR3 is TGTGCCAGCAGCCCCCCCAGGACTAGCGGGACCTACGAGCAGTACTTC. Translation: CASSPPRTSGTYEQYF.

This clone appeared once. The rearrangement uses TRBV5-1 and TRBJ2-3; no firm D call. Per germline, CDR1 SGHRS and CDR2 YFSETQ. V gave up 3 bases and J gave up 2 bases, with 13 bases separating them. This CDR3 region has 15 residues. DNA of the CDR3: TGCGCCAGCAGCTATTTGGGCAGCCCCACAGATACGCAGTATTTT. Translating it yields CASSYLGSPTDTQYF.

The rearrangement links TRBV10-1 to TRBJ2-1, with 9 bases matching TRBD2. The CDR3 sequence is 17 residues long. Germline V gene data show CDR1 as WNHNN and CDR2 as SYGVQD (reference sequence). V was clipped by 6 bases and J by 7 bases; unmatched bases: 16. The CDR3 nucleotides are TGCGCCAGCAGCCCCGGGACTAGCATCCTCCTGGGGAATGAGCAGTTCTTC. This encodes CASSPGTSILLGNEQFF.

This clone appeared a single time. The J gene is TRBJ2-5, the V gene TRBV5-4; D is unclear. CDR1 is SGHNT, CDR2 YYREEE, per germline (reference sequence). The CDR3 extends over 13 amino acids. Trimming left V 1 base short and J 5 bases short, with 9 bases between. The CDR3 sequence is CASSLSLRETQYF. The CDR3 DNA is TGTGCCAGCAGCTTGAGTCTGCGTGAGACCCAGTACTTC.

This chain joins TRBV4-2 and TRBJ2-7, with TRBD1 matching 8 bases. Per germline, CDR1 LGHNA and CDR2 YNFKEQ. The junction had 11 bases not matched to a gene; V was cut back by 0 bases and J by 4 bases. The CDR3 contains 17 residues. CDR3 sequence (DNA): TGTGCCAGCAGCCAAGATATAATCAGGGGGCAGATTTACGAGCAGTACTTC. It translates to CASSQDIIRGQIYEQYF.

The rearrangement joins TRBV4-3 to TRBJ2-1; no clear D. Germline V CDR1 and CDR2: LGHNA, YSLEER. The CDR3 is made up of 16 amino acids. V was clipped by 0 bases and J by 0 bases, with 9 bases between them. CDR3 in DNA: TGCGCCAGCAGCCAAGATCTCGGTAACTCCTACAATGAGCAGTTCTTC. It codes for CASSQDLGNSYNEQFF.

The chain joins TRBV23-1 to TRBJ1-2; 8 nucleotides align to TRBD1. TRBV23-1 is an ORF, and what it does is uncertain. CDR3 length equals 15 residues. The V and J ends lost 11 bases and 8 bases, in that order; junction bases with no gene match: 19. The CDR3, as DNA: TGCGCCCTATTGAACAGGGGGTGTCTTTTTTACGGCTACACCTTC. Translating gives CALLNRGCLFYGYTF.

This chain connects TRBV28 to TRBJ2-3; D possibly matches TRBD1 or TRBD2 (5 bases each). V lost 2 bases to trimming and J lost 2 bases, with 20 bases between them. The CDR3 is 18 amino acids. The germline gives CDR1 MDHEN, CDR2 SYDVKM. CDR3 residues: CASSLIQEGTKDTDTQYF. The CDR3 DNA reads as TGTGCCAGCAGTTTAATTCAAGAGGGGACGAAAGACACAGATACGCAGTATTTT.

The chain recombines TRBV15 with TRBJ2-2, with D uncertain. The germline V gene has CDR1 LNHNV and CDR2 YYDKDF (reference sequence). V lost 0 bases and J lost 6, with 11 bases in between. This CDR3 contains 15 residues. For the CDR3, the DNA is TGTGCCACCAGCAGAGATCAGGCAGGTCCCGGGGAGCTGTTTTTT. This encodes CATSRDQAGPGELFF.

The V call is TRBV5-4, the J call TRBJ2-7, with 12 positions matching TRBD1. The V gene's germline CDR1 is SGHNT and CDR2 YYREEE (reference sequence). Trimming at V came to 1 base and at J to 4 bases, leaving 3 bases not matched to a gene. There are 15 residues in the CDR3. Here the CDR3 reads CASSLPGQGAYEQYF. Here the CDR3 DNA reads TGTGCCAGCAGCTTGCCGGGACAGGGGGCATACGAGCAGTACTTC. The whole variable domain, remainder taken from reference TRBV5-4 and TRBJ2-7, is ETGVTQSPTHLIKTRGQQVTLRCSSQSGHNTVSWYQQALGQGPQFIFQYYREEENGRGNFPPRFSGLQFPNYSSELNVNALELDDSALYLCASSLPGQGAYEQYFGPGTRLTVT.